This T cell receptor beta chain appears in the sequencing data of a study of T cell repertoires in cytomegalovirus infection. Across the whole study: Based on public TCR beta signatures, there were indications of CMV infection and of a matching HLA type.

TCRdb used MiXCR to reprocess the reads, holding one entry per CDR3 protein. The sample carries 150,000 to 200,000 distinct CDR3 sequences, 13% to 15% recorded once. This clonotype was counted many times. The CDR3 is made up of 17 amino acids. Germline V gene data show CDR1 as SGHVS and CDR2 as FNYEAQ. V lost 5 bases and J 2 bases, leaving 19 bases between the germline ends. Specimen: PBMCs. The receptor was isolated from a human donor in good health (CMV status not recorded). Some clones in this sample may be carry-over from other donors' samples. This chain connects TRBV7-6 to TRBJ2-1; D may match TRBD1 or TRBD2 (5 bases each). This CDR3 is CASSPYSGAMTYNEQFF. The CDR3 DNA reads as TGTGCCAGCAGCCCCTACTCCGGGGCCATGACCTACAATGAGCAGTTCTTC.